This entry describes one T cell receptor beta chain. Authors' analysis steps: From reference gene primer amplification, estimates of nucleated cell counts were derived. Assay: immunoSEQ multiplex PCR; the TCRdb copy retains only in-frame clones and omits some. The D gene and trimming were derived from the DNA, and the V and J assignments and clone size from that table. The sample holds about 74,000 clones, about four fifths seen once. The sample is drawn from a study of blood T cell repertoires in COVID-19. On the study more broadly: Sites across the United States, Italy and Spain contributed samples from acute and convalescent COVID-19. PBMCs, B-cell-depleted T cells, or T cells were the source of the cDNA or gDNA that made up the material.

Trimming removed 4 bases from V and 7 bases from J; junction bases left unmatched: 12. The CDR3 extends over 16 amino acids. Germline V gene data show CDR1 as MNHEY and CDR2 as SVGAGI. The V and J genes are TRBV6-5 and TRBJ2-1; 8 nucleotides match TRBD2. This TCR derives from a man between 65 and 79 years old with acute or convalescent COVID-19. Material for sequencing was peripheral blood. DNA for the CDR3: TGTGCCAGCAGTTCGGGGGCGAGCGGGAGACGAAATGAGCAGTTCTTC. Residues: CASSSGASGRRNEQFF.